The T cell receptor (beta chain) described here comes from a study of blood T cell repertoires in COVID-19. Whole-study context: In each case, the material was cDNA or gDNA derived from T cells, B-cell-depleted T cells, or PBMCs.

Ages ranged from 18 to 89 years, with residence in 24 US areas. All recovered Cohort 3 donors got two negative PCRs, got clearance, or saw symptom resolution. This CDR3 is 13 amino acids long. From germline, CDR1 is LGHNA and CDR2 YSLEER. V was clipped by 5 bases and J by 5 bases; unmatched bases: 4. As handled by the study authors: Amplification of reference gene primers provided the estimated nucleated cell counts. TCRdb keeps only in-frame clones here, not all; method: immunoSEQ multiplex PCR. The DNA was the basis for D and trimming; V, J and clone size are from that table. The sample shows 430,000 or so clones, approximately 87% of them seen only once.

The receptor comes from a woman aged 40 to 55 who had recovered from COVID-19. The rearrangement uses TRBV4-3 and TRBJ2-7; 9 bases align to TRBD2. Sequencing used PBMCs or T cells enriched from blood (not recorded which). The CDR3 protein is CASSVRTSDEQYF. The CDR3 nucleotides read TGCGCCAGCAGCGTGCGGACTAGCGACGAGCAGTACTTC.